Listed here are 28 T cell receptor beta chains from one sample, sequenced in a study of beta chain features in type 1 diabetes. The isolated RNA, all of it, was reverse transcribed, so expressed TCRB transcripts were what got sequenced. Profiled with immunoSEQ multiplex PCR; TCRdb holds only in-frame clones, not every one. Among 400,000 to 550,000 clones listed, about an eighth were seen once. Sequenced input: naive CD4+ T cells from blood. These receptors all come from a woman aged 18-35 years in good health.

V is TRBV30 and J is TRBJ1-5; 8 positions match TRBD1. The CDR3 is made up of 14 amino acids. Germline CDR1 and CDR2: GTSNPN and SVGIG (reference sequence). The J segment lost 10 bases and the V segment lost 3 bases, leaving 11 bases of the junction unmatched. CDR3 DNA: TGTGCCTGGAGCTCACAGGGGGGGCTACAACCCCAGCATTTT. It is translated as CAWSSQGGLQPQHF. The whole variable domain, remainder taken from reference TRBV30 and TRBJ1-5, is SQTIHQWPATLVQPVGSPLSLECTVEGTSNPNLYWYRQAAGRGLQLLFYSVGIGQISSEVPQNLSASRPQDRQFILSSKKLLLSDSGFYLCAWSSQGGLQPQHFGDGTRLSIL.

The sample holds a few counts of this clone. The V call is TRBV27, the J call TRBJ1-1; 7 bases agree with TRBD1. The CDR3 is made up of 14 amino acids. Germline V lookup: CDR1 MNHEY, CDR2 SMNVEV (reference sequence). With V trimmed by 5 bases and J by 2 bases, 5 bases remained unmatched. In DNA form, the CDR3 reads TGTGCCAGCAGTAGGGACAGATCCAACACTGAAGCTTTCTTT. Residues: CASSRDRSNTEAFF.

The chain couples TRBV11-1 to TRBJ2-1; TRBD2 agrees at 12 bases. The CDR3 runs 19 residues. V dropped 0 bases and J dropped 5; count of bases not matched to a gene: 11. Germline lookup yields CDR1 SGHAT and CDR2 FQDESV (reference sequence). DNA of the CDR3: TGTGCCAGCAGCTTAGCCCTAGCGGGAGGGCATTCGTTGGACAATGAGCAGTTCTTC. Translated: CASSLALAGGHSLDNEQFF.

The V and J genes are TRBV7-2 and TRBJ2-7; no clear D gene. V shed 1 base and J shed 3 bases, with 10 bases lying between them. Germline V gene data show CDR1 as SGHTA and CDR2 as FQGNSA. CDR3 length: 14 amino acids. CDR3 coding DNA: TGTGCCAGCAGCTTAGAAGCCGTTAACTACGAGCAGTACGTC. Translating gives CASSLEAVNYEQYV.

This sequence joins TRBV5-1 and TRBJ2-1; no definite D call. V was shortened by 1 base and J by 7 bases, with 15 bases between the two germline ends. Germline lookup yields CDR1 SGHRS and CDR2 YFSETQ. This CDR3 region has 15 residues. The DNA for the CDR3 is TGCGCCAGCAGCTTGATGGGTTTCAGTCTGAATGAGCAGTTCTTC. Amino acid sequence: CASSLMGFSLNEQFF.

The chain recombines TRBV29-1 with TRBJ1-3; the match to TRBD1 covers 7 bases. The CDR3 extends over 12 amino acids. V lost 0 bases, J lost 7 bases, and 0 bases stayed unmatched. CDR1 SQVTM and CDR2 ANQGSEA come from the germline V gene. The CDR3 sequence is CSVEDRGNTIYF. The CDR3 nucleotides are TGCAGCGTTGAAGACAGGGGGAACACCATATATTTT.

V is TRBV7-2 and J is TRBJ1-1; TRBD1 matches 7 bases. The CDR3 is made up of 13 amino acids. CDR1 and CDR2 (germline): SGHTA, FQGNSA. The V and J ends lost 6 bases and 7 bases, in that order; junction bases with no gene match: 8. This CDR3 is CASRRTGENEAFF. The CDR3 region has the DNA TGTGCCAGCAGGCGCACAGGGGAGAATGAAGCTTTCTTT.

The sample holds a few counts of this clone. This chain uses TRBV7-9 with TRBJ1-6, with no clear D. The CDR3 extends over 13 amino acids. V lost 5 bases and J 7 bases, leaving 9 bases between the germline ends. Germline V lookup: CDR1 SEHNR, CDR2 FQNEAQ (reference sequence). This CDR3 is CASSQRMNSPLHF. The CDR3 DNA reads as TGTGCCAGCAGCCAGAGGATGAATTCACCCCTCCACTTT.

The rearrangement uses TRBV28 and TRBJ1-5; 9 bases line up with TRBD1. This CDR3 is 15 amino acids long. The ends lost 7 bases at V and 3 bases at J; junction bases unmatched: 7. Germline V lookup: CDR1 MDHEN, CDR2 SYDVKM. CDR3 sequence: CASNPQGAVNQPQHF. CDR3 DNA: TGTGCCAGCAACCCACAGGGGGCTGTCAATCAGCCCCAGCATTTT. The whole variable domain, filled in from reference TRBV28 and TRBJ1-5, reads DVKVTQSSRYLVKRTGEKVFLECVQDMDHENMFWYRQDPGLGLRLIYFSYDVKMKEKGDIPEGYSVSREKKERFSLILESASTNQTSMYLCASNPQGAVNQPQHFGDGTRLSIL.

This clone was found many times. V gene TRBV29-1 combines with J gene TRBJ2-5; 9 nucleotides align to TRBD2. The CDR3 is 13 amino acids. The junction had 2 bases not matched to a gene; V was cut back by 5 bases and J by 1 base. Per germline, CDR1 SQVTM and CDR2 ANQGSEA. The CDR3 loop is CSVLAGFQETQYF. The CDR3 bases are TGCAGCGTTCTAGCGGGGTTCCAAGAGACCCAGTACTTC. The variable domain in full, with the rest retrieved from reference TRBV29-1 and TRBJ2-5, is SAVISQKPSRDICQRGTSLTIQCQVDSQVTMMFWYRQQPGQSLTLIATANQGSEATYESGFVIDKFPISRPNLTFSTLTVSNMSPEDSSIYLCSVLAGFQETQYFGPGTRLLVL.

This clone occurred a few times. J is TRBJ2-7 and V is TRBV15; 7 bases line up with TRBD1. J was trimmed by 4 bases and V by 4 bases; bases with no gene match: 10. Germline V lookup: CDR1 LNHNV, CDR2 YYDKDF (reference sequence). CDR3 length: 15 amino acids. Here the CDR3 reads CATSNRLTGLYEQYV. The CDR3 DNA is TGTGCCACCAGCAACCGATTGACAGGGTTGTACGAGCAGTACGTC.

The chain recombines TRBV7-8 with TRBJ1-2; D remains ambiguous. Deletions cut 2 bases from V and 8 bases from J, with 15 bases between. Looked up from germline, CDR1 is SGHVS and CDR2 is FQNEAQ. This CDR3 is 14 amino acids long. CDR3 nucleotide sequence: TGTGCCAGCAGCTTACGGCAGGCCCCGGGCGGCTACACCTTC. Translation gives CASSLRQAPGGYTF.

This clone was found many times. V and J are TRBV9 and TRBJ2-3, with D perhaps being TRBD1 or TRBD2 (5 bases each). CDR3 length equals 15 residues. V shed 0 bases and J shed 2 bases, with 10 bases lying between them. Per germline, CDR1 SGDLS and CDR2 YYNGEE. CDR3: CASSVAGTHTDTQYF. The CDR3 nucleotides read TGTGCCAGCAGCGTAGCCGGGACCCACACAGATACGCAGTATTTT.

This clone was counted only a few times. J is TRBJ2-5 and V is TRBV30, with 8 bases matching TRBD2. The J call is doubtful: the DNA matches TRBJ2-7 better. The CDR3 has 13 residues. Per the germline V gene, CDR1 is GTSNPN and CDR2 is SVGIG (reference sequence). As DNA, the CDR3 is TGTGCCCGGGGGGCTAGCGGGTACTACGAGCAGTACTTC. It specifies CARGASGYYEQYF.

This clone was counted between two and nine times. CDR3 sequence: CASSLGGGPQGTMGEQYV. DNA of the CDR3: TGTGCCAGCAGCTTGGGAGGCGGTCCACAGGGGACAATGGGCGAGCAGTACGTC. The chain recombines TRBV5-6 with TRBJ2-7, with 7 bases matching TRBD1. Per germline, CDR1 SGHDT and CDR2 YYEEEE. After removal of 0 bases from V and 6 bases from J, the junction contained 18 bases not matched to a gene. The CDR3 extends over 18 amino acids.

This clone was seen a handful of times. The chain combines TRBV25-1 with TRBJ2-7, with D perhaps matching TRBD1 or TRBD2 (7 bases each). The CDR3 totals 18 residues. Deletions cut 8 bases from V and 0 bases from J, with 26 bases between. Germline CDR1 and CDR2: MGHDK and SYGVNS. The CDR3 DNA follows: TGTGCCAGCGAACCGACAGGGAGGGACTTTTGGAGCTCCTACGAGCAGTACTTC. Protein: CASEPTGRDFWSSYEQYF.

This clone was observed a handful of times. V and J are TRBV4-1 and TRBJ2-3; perhaps TRBD1 as D (5 bases). The germline gives CDR1 MGHRA, CDR2 YSYEKL. This CDR3 region has 16 residues. Trimming took off 0 bases at V and 5 bases at J, with 15 bases between the two ends. CDR3 nucleotides: TGCGCCAGCAGCCAAGATACGAGACAGAGAAAAGATACGCAGTATTTT. Amino acids: CASSQDTRQRKDTQYF.

V and J are TRBV2 and TRBJ2-3; D ambiguous. The germline gives CDR1 SNHLY, CDR2 FYNNEI. Trimming took 5 bases from V and 4 from J, leaving 7 bases between them. The CDR3 is made up of 12 amino acids. CDR3 residues: CASSQLSDTQYF. Written as DNA, the CDR3 is TGTGCCAGCAGTCAGTTGTCAGATACGCAGTATTTT.

V usage is TRBV15 and J usage is TRBJ1-1; no clear D gene. In germline, CDR1 is LNHNV, CDR2 YYDKDF (reference sequence). The CDR3 spans 14 residues. Trimming pared 1 base from V and 5 bases from J, leaving 11 bases between. CDR3 protein: CATSRVYMGTEAFF. In nucleotides, the CDR3 is TGTGCCACCAGCAGAGTTTATATGGGAACTGAAGCTTTCTTT.

The chain is built from TRBV29-1 and TRBJ2-5; no clear D gene. The CDR3 is 16 residues long. Germline V gives CDR1 SQVTM, CDR2 ANQGSEA. The V gene lost 5 bases and the J gene lost 0 bases, with 19 bases spanning the gap. The CDR3, as DNA: TGCAGCGTTACCCATCAAGAGGCGTGGTACCAAGAGACCCAGTACTTC. It encodes CSVTHQEAWYQETQYF.

This clone showed up just a few times. The rearrangement links TRBV6-5 to TRBJ1-6; 8 bases agree with TRBD1. J lost 13 bases, V lost 7 bases, and 6 bases had no gene match. This CDR3 has 12 amino acids. Germline V gene sequence: CDR1 MNHEY, CDR2 SVGAGI. This CDR3 is CASTRQGSPLHF. The CDR3 DNA is TGTGCCAGCACAAGACAGGGGAGCCCCCTCCACTTT.

J is TRBJ2-7 and V is TRBV18; D call uncertain. The CDR3 sequence is 12 residues long. Germline lookup yields CDR1 KGHSH and CDR2 LQKENI. Trimming cost V 8 bases and J 2 bases, with 10 bases left between them. The CDR3 spells CASGRIPYEQYV. For the CDR3, the DNA is TGTGCCAGCGGACGTATACCCTACGAGCAGTACGTC.

The rearrangement links TRBV25-1 to TRBJ1-1, with D hard to call. Germline loops: CDR1 MGHDK, CDR2 SYGVNS. V lost 6 bases, J lost 0 bases, and 8 bases lay in between. The CDR3 extends over 13 amino acids. DNA for the CDR3: TGTGCCAGCAGAGGACTGATGAACACTGAAGCTTTCTTT. Its protein product is CASRGLMNTEAFF.

This clone was picked up a small number of times. The rearrangement joins TRBV7-2 to TRBJ2-5; D tentatively reads TRBD1 or TRBD2 (6 bases each). Trimming cost V 3 bases and J 7 bases, with 12 bases left between them. This CDR3 spans 13 amino acids. Looked up from germline, CDR1 is SGHTA and CDR2 is FQGNSA. CDR3 sequence: CASSFPRGGTQYF. In DNA, the CDR3 is TGTGCCAGCAGCTTCCCCAGGGGAGGGACCCAGTACTTC.

The CDR3 bases are TGTGCCAGCAGCGTGATCAAGGTGGACACTGAAGCTTTCTTT. This translates into CASSVIKVDTEAFF. The rearrangement joins TRBV5-6 to TRBJ1-1; D gene ambiguous. Looked up from germline, CDR1 is SGHDT and CDR2 is YYEEEE. The CDR3 spans 14 residues. Between the trimmed V and J ends, which lost 4 bases and 3 bases, there was a span of 13 bases.

The chain employs TRBV7-2 and TRBJ2-5; D call uncertain. The CDR3 has 14 amino acids. Looked up from germline, CDR1 is SGHTA and CDR2 is FQGNSA. V dropped 5 bases and J dropped 0 bases, with 10 bases sitting between them. CDR3 sequence (DNA): TGTGCCAGCAGCCGAGGACGGCACCAAGAGACCCAGTACTTC. Its protein is CASSRGRHQETQYF.

This clone was found a few times. The V call is TRBV29-1, the J call TRBJ2-3, with D tentatively TRBD1 or TRBD2 (5 bases each). Between the trimmed V and J ends, which lost 4 bases and 1 base, there was a span of 12 bases. The CDR3 extends over 14 amino acids. CDR1 and CDR2 (germline): SQVTM, ANQGSEA. CDR3 bases: TGCAGCGTTGGATGGGGGACCCGCACAGATACGCAGTATTTT. Its translation: CSVGWGTRTDTQYF.

This clone was counted between two and nine times. This chain uses TRBV4-2 with TRBJ1-2; no clear D gene. CDR1 is LGHNA, CDR2 YNFKEQ, per germline. The ends were cut back, 0 bases at V and 2 bases at J, with 10 bases in the middle. This CDR3 comprises 15 residues. This CDR3 is CASSQEGKTNYGYTF. CDR3 coding DNA: TGTGCCAGCAGCCAAGAGGGCAAGACCAACTATGGCTACACCTTC.